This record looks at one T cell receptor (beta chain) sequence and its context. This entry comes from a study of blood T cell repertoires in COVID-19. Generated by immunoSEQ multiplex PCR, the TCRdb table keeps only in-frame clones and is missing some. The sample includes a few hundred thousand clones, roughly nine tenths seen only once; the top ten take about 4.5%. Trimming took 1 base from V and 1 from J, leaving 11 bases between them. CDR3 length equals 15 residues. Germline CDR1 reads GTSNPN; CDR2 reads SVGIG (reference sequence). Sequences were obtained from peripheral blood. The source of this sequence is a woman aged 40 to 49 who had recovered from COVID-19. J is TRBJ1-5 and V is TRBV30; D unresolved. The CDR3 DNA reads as TGTGCCTGGAGTGGGAGGGAAAGCAGCAATCAGCCCCAGCATTTT. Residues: CAWSGRESSNQPQHF. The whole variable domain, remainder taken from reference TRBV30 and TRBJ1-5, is SQTIHQWPATLVQPVGSPLSLECTVEGTSNPNLYWYRQAAGRGLQLLFYSVGIGQISSEVPQNLSASRPQDRQFILSSKKLLLSDSGFYLCAWSGRESSNQPQHFGDGTRLSIL.